This TCR beta chain appears in the sequencing data of a study of blood T cell repertoires in COVID-19. Across the study: There were acute and convalescent COVID-19 samples, and they came from the United States, Italy and Spain.

This CDR3 spans 15 amino acids. Profiled with immunoSEQ multiplex PCR; TCRdb holds only in-frame clones, not every one. Here the sample spans more than 100,000 clones, 87% being singletons. This receptor was obtained from a man aged 50-59 years with active COVID-19. This chain uses TRBV21-1 with TRBJ2-3; whether TRBD2, the table's D call, matches the DNA was not checked. TRBV21-1 is a known pseudogene. The sample consisted of peripheral blood. The CDR3 DNA reads as TGTGCCAGCAGCAAAGTGCGGGGAGGGGCAGATACGCAGTATTTT. Protein sequence: CASSKVRGGADTQYF.